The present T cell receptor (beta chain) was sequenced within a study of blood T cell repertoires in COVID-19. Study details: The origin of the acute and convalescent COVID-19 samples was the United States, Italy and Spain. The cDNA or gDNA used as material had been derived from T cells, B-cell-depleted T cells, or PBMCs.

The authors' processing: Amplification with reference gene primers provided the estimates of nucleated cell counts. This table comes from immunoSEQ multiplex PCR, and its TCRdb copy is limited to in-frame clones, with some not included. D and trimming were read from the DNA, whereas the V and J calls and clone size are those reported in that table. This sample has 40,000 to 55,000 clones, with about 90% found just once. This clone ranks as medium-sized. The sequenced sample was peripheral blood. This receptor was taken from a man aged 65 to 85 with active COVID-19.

In DNA form, the CDR3 reads TGTGCCAGCAGTTTCAGGGGCAATCAGCCCCAGCATTTT. It specifies CASSFRGNQPQHF. The V and J genes are TRBV27 and TRBJ1-5, with D perhaps TRBD1 (5 bases). Trimming cost V 3 bases and J 2 bases, with 5 bases left between them. The CDR3 is 13 residues long. Germline CDR1 reads MNHEY; CDR2 reads SMNVEV (reference sequence).